The 21 T cell receptor beta chains reported below all come from one sample, sequenced in a study of Ad26.COV2.S vaccination and SARS-CoV-2 variants. This sample's treatment: 15 to 20 received Ad26.COV2.S at low or high dose, single or two shots; several received placebo; per-sample allocation not given. Specimens were obtained on day 63 following the first vaccine or placebo injection. Some clones are missing from TCRdb's copy, which holds only in-frame ones; the method was immunoSEQ multiplex PCR. The data contain some 450,000 clones, about 90% of them singletons. Sequenced here: peripheral blood, sampled in a trial of Ad26.COV2.S vaccine versus placebo. The source of these receptors is a person between 18 and 65 years old who received the Ad26.COV2.S COVID-19 vaccine or a placebo.

J is TRBJ1-1 and V is TRBV18, with a tentative D call TRBD1 (6 bases). V was clipped by 2 bases and J by 4 bases, with 23 bases between them. Germline lookup yields CDR1 KGHSH and CDR2 LQKENI. The CDR3 is 18 residues long. DNA for the CDR3: TGTGCCAGCTCACCATTCCGGCAGGGGTCAGAAAGGAGCACTGAAGCTTTCTTT. Its protein product is CASSPFRQGSERSTEAFF.

The chain has TRBV9 and TRBJ2-3; D may correspond to TRBD1 or TRBD2 (6 bases each). V was cut by 6 bases and J by 1 base, with 12 bases left in between. The V gene's germline CDR1 is SGDLS and CDR2 YYNGEE. This CDR3 is built from 14 residues. The CDR3 DNA sequence: TGTGCCAGCAACACAGGGACTGGCACAGATACGCAGTATTTT. The encoded protein is CASNTGTGTDTQYF.

This chain connects TRBV28 to TRBJ2-1, with 7 bases fitting TRBD1. J was trimmed by 3 bases and V by 1 base; bases with no gene match: 3. This CDR3 contains 15 residues. CDR1 and CDR2 from the germline V gene are MDHEN and SYDVKM. The CDR3 sequence: CASSLYGTDYNEQFF. CDR3 sequence (DNA): TGTGCCAGCAGTTTATACGGGACAGACTACAATGAGCAGTTCTTC. The variable domain in full, completed from reference TRBV28 and TRBJ2-1, reads DVKVTQSSRYLVKRTGEKVFLECVQDMDHENMFWYRQDPGLGLRLIYFSYDVKMKEKGDIPEGYSVSREKKERFSLILESASTNQTSMYLCASSLYGTDYNEQFFGPGTRLTVL.

CDR3 DNA: TGTGCCACCAGTGATTTCGGGGACTCTGACAATGAGCAGTTCTTC. It codes for CATSDFGDSDNEQFF. The V gene is TRBV24-1, the J gene TRBJ2-1, with D maybe TRBD2 (6 bases). The germline CDR1 and CDR2 sequences are KGHDR and SFDVKD. V shed 1 base and J shed 5 bases, with 11 bases lying between them. This CDR3 is 15 amino acids long.

This chain connects TRBV5-1 to TRBJ2-7, with a tentative D call TRBD1 (5 bases). Trimming removed 4 bases at V and 7 bases at J, with 21 bases between. This CDR3 contains 15 residues. The germline CDR1 and CDR2 sequences are SGHRS and YFSETQ. In DNA, the CDR3 is TGCGCCAGCAGCCAAAACCCCCAGGGCCCTAGGGAGCAGTACTTC. This sequence encodes CASSQNPQGPREQYF. The whole variable domain, remainder taken from reference TRBV5-1 and TRBJ2-7, is KAGVTQTPRYLIKTRGQQVTLSCSPISGHRSVSWYQQTPGQGLQFLFEYFSETQRNKGNFPGRFSGRQFSNSRSEMNVSTLELGDSALYLCASSQNPQGPREQYFGPGTRLTVT.

The chain carries TRBV11-2 and TRBJ2-1; 9 positions agree with TRBD1. Germline CDR1 SGHAT, CDR2 FQNNGV. The CDR3 sequence is 16 residues long. V shed 3 bases and J 0 bases; nucleotides not matched to a gene: 3. The CDR3 region is CASSLTGGSSYNEQFF. The CDR3 DNA reads TGTGCCAGCAGCTTGACAGGGGGTAGCTCCTACAATGAGCAGTTCTTC.

This sequence joins TRBV4-3 and TRBJ2-3; D gene uncertain. V lost 0 bases and J lost 2, with 12 bases in between. There are 16 residues in the CDR3. Germline V gives CDR1 LGHNA, CDR2 YSLEER. The CDR3 DNA follows: TGCGCCAGCAGCCAAGAGTCTTACGGGCCCACAGATACGCAGTATTTT. This codes for CASSQESYGPTDTQYF.

This chain uses TRBV7-9 with TRBJ2-7; no reliable D call. This CDR3 is 14 amino acids long. V gave up 4 bases and J gave up 2 bases, with 12 bases separating them. The germline CDR1 and CDR2 sequences are SEHNR and FQNEAQ (reference sequence). The chain's CDR3 is CASSSYSLTYEQYF. The CDR3 DNA reads as TGTGCCAGCAGCTCGTACAGTCTCACCTACGAGCAGTACTTC.

This rearrangement joins TRBV4-3 to TRBJ2-1; a possible D gene is TRBD2 (5 bases). Germline-derived CDR1 and CDR2 are LGHNA and YSLEER. CDR3 length: 14 amino acids. V was pared by 0 bases and J by 5 bases, with 8 bases between. The CDR3 protein is CASSQEWGDNEQFF. CDR3 nucleotide sequence: TGCGCCAGCAGCCAAGAATGGGGAGACAATGAGCAGTTCTTC.

The chain combines TRBV13 with TRBJ2-3, with a weak D call TRBD1 (5 bases). CDR3 length: 13 residues. The germline gives CDR1 PRHDT, CDR2 FYEKMQ (reference sequence). Trimming took 6 bases from V and 2 from J, leaving 9 bases between them. The CDR3 here is CASSLGPTDTQYF. In DNA, the CDR3 is TGTGCCAGCAGTTTGGGGCCCACAGATACGCAGTATTTT.

The chain joins TRBV28 to TRBJ1-2, with 7 bases matching TRBD1. This CDR3 is 15 amino acids long. Germline-derived CDR1 and CDR2 are MDHEN and SYDVKM. V trimming: 6 bases; J trimming: 7 bases; junction bases outside the gene matches: 14. The CDR3 DNA sequence: TGTGCCAGCAGACTGGAGGACAGGCACGCCCCTGGCTACACCTTC. Protein product: CASRLEDRHAPGYTF.

The chain carries TRBV7-3 and TRBJ2-1, with TRBD2 identical over 7 bases. Trimming cost V 5 bases and J 0 bases; bases outside gene matches: 7. The CDR3 spans 16 residues. In germline, CDR1 is SGHTA, CDR2 FQGTGA. The chain's CDR3 is CASSPRGSRSYNEQFF. Here the CDR3 DNA reads TGTGCCAGCAGCCCACGCGGGAGTCGCTCCTACAATGAGCAGTTCTTC.

This clone was detected a few times. The chain employs TRBV15 and TRBJ2-1, with 7 bases matching TRBD2. This CDR3 has 16 residues. V shed 5 bases, J shed 4 bases, and the junction held 11 bases outside the gene matches. Per the germline V gene, CDR1 is LNHNV and CDR2 is YYDKDF (reference sequence). The CDR3 loop is CATSAGAGVEYNEQFF. The CDR3 DNA follows: TGTGCCACCAGCGCCGGGGCGGGGGTGGAATACAATGAGCAGTTCTTC. Full variable domain (missing parts from reference TRBV15 and TRBJ2-1): DAMVIQNPRYQVTQFGKPVTLSCSQTLNHNVMYWYQQKSSQAPKLLFHYYDKDFNNEADTPDNFQSRRPNTSFCFLDIRSPGLGDTAMYLCATSAGAGVEYNEQFFGPGTRLTVL.

This chain links TRBV5-3 with TRBJ2-7; 11 bases map to TRBD2. TRBV5-3 is designated an ORF whose function remains uncertain. Trimming took 5 bases from V and 3 from J; bases not matched to a gene: 4. The CDR3 extends over 14 amino acids. The CDR3: CARRRTSGFYEQYF. The CDR3 region has the DNA TGTGCCAGAAGGAGGACTAGCGGGTTCTACGAGCAGTACTTC.

This clone was seen just once. The chain has TRBV4-2 and TRBJ1-5; D is perhaps TRBD1 (5 bases). V shed 0 bases and J shed 0 bases, with 12 bases lying between them. Germline V gene sequence: CDR1 LGHNA, CDR2 YNFKEQ. The CDR3 runs 17 residues. CDR3 bases: TGTGCCAGCAGCCAAGAGGTAGGGGCGGGTAGCAATCAGCCCCAGCATTTT. It specifies CASSQEVGAGSNQPQHF.

This clone was seen only a few times. V and J are TRBV19 and TRBJ1-2, with D perhaps matching TRBD1 (6 bases). The CDR3 extends over 14 amino acids. The germline CDR1 and CDR2 sequences are LNHDA and SQIVND (reference sequence). Trimming took off 6 bases at V and 4 bases at J, with 15 bases between the two ends. DNA of the CDR3: TGTGCCAGTAGCCTCGGTTCGGACAGCTATGGCTACACCTTC. Its translation: CASSLGSDSYGYTF.

V and J are TRBV28 and TRBJ2-7, with D possibly TRBD1 on 6 matching bases. CDR1 and CDR2 from the germline V gene are MDHEN and SYDVKM. This CDR3 comprises 12 residues. V lost 7 bases, J lost 3 bases, and 10 bases lay in between. Written as DNA, the CDR3 is TGTGCCAGCACCAGGGGCGGCTACGAGCAGTACTTC. Its protein is CASTRGGYEQYF. The full variable domain, rest sourced from reference TRBV28 and TRBJ2-7, is DVKVTQSSRYLVKRTGEKVFLECVQDMDHENMFWYRQDPGLGLRLIYFSYDVKMKEKGDIPEGYSVSREKKERFSLILESASTNQTSMYLCASTRGGYEQYFGPGTRLTVT.

This clone was observed a handful of times. The chain has TRBV12-3 or TRBV12-4 and TRBJ2-2, with a weak D call TRBD2 (6 bases). The CDR3 has 13 amino acids. Trimming removed 7 bases at V and 7 bases at J, with 13 bases between. The CDR3 region is CASIPSGDGELFF. In DNA form, the CDR3 reads TGTGCCAGCATCCCCTCGGGGGACGGGGAGCTGTTTTTT.

V usage is TRBV27 and J usage is TRBJ2-7; no definite D call. CDR1 and CDR2 (germline): MNHEY, SMNVEV (reference sequence). The CDR3 has 15 amino acids. Trimming took 4 bases from V and 3 from J, leaving 16 bases between them. CDR3 in DNA: TGTGCCAGCAGTTCATGGGGATCGGGTAGCTACGAGCAGTACTTC. Its translation: CASSSWGSGSYEQYF.

The rearrangement uses TRBV5-5 and TRBJ2-1; the D is unclear. Germline V gene sequence: CDR1 SGHKS, CDR2 YYEKEE (reference sequence). V lost 3 bases and J lost 6, with 22 bases in between. The CDR3 runs to 17 residues. The CDR3 bases are TGTGCCAGCAGCTCCCGGCAGCAGCCGAGACCACCCAATGAGCAGTTCTTC. It codes for CASSSRQQPRPPNEQFF.

The J gene is TRBJ2-3, the V gene TRBV19; 12 bases are shared with TRBD2. In germline, CDR1 is LNHDA, CDR2 SQIVND (reference sequence). The trim removed 5 bases at V and 6 bases at J, leaving 9 bases unmatched. The CDR3 length is 16 residues. The chain's CDR3 is CASSPAPSGRVDTQYF. CDR3 DNA sequence: TGTGCCAGTAGTCCCGCGCCTAGCGGGAGGGTGGATACGCAGTATTTT.